The rows below give T cell receptor beta chains drawn from one sample of a study of cytomegalovirus exposure and HLA in healthy donors. Clones were read by immunoSEQ multiplex PCR, and TCRdb kept only the in-frame ones, dropping some. The profile shows approximately 180,000 clones, about four fifths of them singletons. Sequenced material: PBMCs. The source of these receptors is a woman aged 18-29 years in good health and CMV-seronegative. CDR3s include the opening cysteine and the closing phenylalanine or tryptophan. Each record gives: CDR3 length, V gene, J gene, clone size, D gene, CDR3 protein, CDR3 DNA. A D gene is named only where the DNA matches it firmly. Size is stated for part of the rows, as once, few or many counts, or as a class when the clone is expanded.

cdr3_length: 16
v_call: TRBV27
j_call: TRBJ2-3
clone_size: NA
d_call: TRBD2
cdr3_aa: CASSFETSGGTDTQYF
cdr3_nt: TGTGCCAGCAGTTTTGAAACTAGCGGTGGCACAGATACGCAGTATTTT

cdr3_length: 15
v_call: TRBV27
j_call: TRBJ2-5
clone_size: NA
d_call: TRBD1
cdr3_aa: CASSSQYRGGETQYF
cdr3_nt: TGTGCCAGCAGTTCTCAGTACAGGGGCGGGGAGACCCAGTACTTC

cdr3_length: 13
v_call: TRBV30
j_call: TRBJ1-2
clone_size: NA
d_call: NA
cdr3_aa: CAWIMKPGYGYTF
cdr3_nt: TGTGCCTGGATAATGAAGCCTGGCTATGGCTACACCTTC

cdr3_length: 14
v_call: TRBV6-5
j_call: TRBJ2-3
clone_size: NA
d_call: NA
cdr3_aa: CASSLLSSPDTQYF
cdr3_nt: TGTGCCAGCAGCCTTCTTTCCTCTCCAGATACGCAGTATTTT

cdr3_length: 16
v_call: TRBV12-5
j_call: TRBJ1-5
clone_size: NA
d_call: NA
cdr3_aa: CASGFGIGLGDQPQHF
cdr3_nt: TGTGCTAGTGGTTTCGGTATCGGTTTGGGCGATCAGCCCCAGCATTTT

cdr3_length: 19
v_call: TRBV12-5
j_call: TRBJ2-1
clone_size: NA
d_call: NA
cdr3_aa: CASGLVVVLPGMHYNEQFF
cdr3_nt: TGTGCTAGTGGTTTGGTAGTGGTGCTTCCGGGAATGCACTACAATGAGCAGTTCTTC

cdr3_length: 19
v_call: TRBV11-2
j_call: TRBJ2-2
clone_size: NA
d_call: TRBD2
cdr3_aa: CASSLEIYGLAGFTGELFF
cdr3_nt: TGTGCCAGCAGCTTAGAGATCTACGGTCTAGCGGGGTTCACCGGGGAGCTGTTTTTT

cdr3_length: 12
v_call: TRBV7-9
j_call: TRBJ2-4
clone_size: NA
d_call: NA
cdr3_aa: CASSYAEDIQYF
cdr3_nt: TGTGCCAGCAGCTACGCGGAGGACATTCAGTACTTC

cdr3_length: 15
v_call: TRBV29-1
j_call: TRBJ2-1
clone_size: NA
d_call: TRBD2
cdr3_aa: CSVAAGGRSYNEQFF
cdr3_nt: TGCAGCGTTGCGGCGGGAGGGCGGTCCTACAATGAGCAGTTCTTC

cdr3_length: 14
v_call: TRBV5-4
j_call: TRBJ1-5
clone_size: NA
d_call: TRBD1
cdr3_aa: CASSYRQGPQPQHF
cdr3_nt: TGTGCCAGCAGCTACCGACAGGGACCGCAGCCCCAGCATTTT

cdr3_length: 13
v_call: TRBV7-9
j_call: TRBJ1-6
clone_size: NA
d_call: NA
cdr3_aa: CAGGQTQGSPLHF
cdr3_nt: TGTGCCGGAGGACAGACCCAGGGGTCACCCCTCCACTTT

cdr3_length: 17
v_call: TRBV4-3
j_call: TRBJ2-2
clone_size: NA
d_call: NA
cdr3_aa: CASSHRRTQLTTGELFF
cdr3_nt: TGCGCCAGCAGCCACCGACGAACACAGCTAACCACCGGGGAGCTGTTTTTT

cdr3_length: 16
v_call: TRBV4-2
j_call: TRBJ2-5
clone_size: NA
d_call: TRBD2
cdr3_aa: CASSQGTSGRQETQYF
cdr3_nt: TGTGCCAGCAGCCAAGGGACTAGCGGGAGACAAGAGACCCAGTACTTC

cdr3_length: 14
v_call: TRBV5-1
j_call: TRBJ2-1
clone_size: few
d_call: TRBD2
cdr3_aa: CASTSGGTRNEQFF
cdr3_nt: TGCGCCAGCACCTCGGGGGGGACTAGAAATGAGCAGTTCTTC

cdr3_length: 15
v_call: TRBV18
j_call: TRBJ2-2
clone_size: NA
d_call: NA
cdr3_aa: CASSPPNGNTGELFF
cdr3_nt: TGTGCCAGCTCACCACCGAACGGGAATACCGGGGAGCTGTTTTTT

cdr3_length: 17
v_call: TRBV11-3
j_call: TRBJ1-4
clone_size: NA
d_call: TRBD1
cdr3_aa: CASSARQGEKGSEKLFF
cdr3_nt: TGTGCCAGCAGCGCCAGACAGGGGGAAAAGGGGAGTGAAAAACTGTTTTTT

cdr3_length: 15
v_call: TRBV4-1
j_call: TRBJ1-3
clone_size: NA
d_call: NA
cdr3_aa: CASSQEILSGNTIYF
cdr3_nt: TGCGCCAGCAGCCAGGAGATACTCTCTGGAAACACCATATATTTT

cdr3_length: 17
v_call: TRBV2
j_call: TRBJ1-3
clone_size: once
d_call: TRBD1
cdr3_aa: CASSDLIGQGPGNTIYF
cdr3_nt: TGTGCCAGCAGTGACCTAATTGGACAGGGTCCTGGAAACACCATATATTTT

cdr3_length: 16
v_call: TRBV9
j_call: TRBJ2-3
clone_size: NA
d_call: NA
cdr3_aa: CASSVARGGRTDTQYF
cdr3_nt: TGTGCCAGCAGCGTAGCTCGCGGAGGGCGCACAGATACGCAGTATTTT

cdr3_length: 16
v_call: TRBV27
j_call: TRBJ1-5
clone_size: NA
d_call: TRBD1
cdr3_aa: CASSPDPTGGRQPQHF
cdr3_nt: TGTGCCAGCAGTCCAGACCCGACAGGGGGGCGGCAGCCCCAGCATTTT

cdr3_length: 17
v_call: TRBV7-2
j_call: TRBJ1-2
clone_size: NA
d_call: NA
cdr3_aa: CASSPPRGQAGGYGYTF
cdr3_nt: TGTGCCAGCAGCCCCCCGAGAGGGCAGGCCGGGGGATATGGCTACACCTTC

cdr3_length: 18
v_call: TRBV4-2
j_call: TRBJ2-2
clone_size: NA
d_call: TRBD2
cdr3_aa: CASSQMGGASGHTGELFF
cdr3_nt: TGTGCCAGCAGCCAAATGGGAGGGGCTAGCGGTCACACCGGGGAGCTGTTTTTT

cdr3_length: 13
v_call: TRBV28
j_call: TRBJ2-1
clone_size: NA
d_call: TRBD2
cdr3_aa: CASRGAGPNEQFF
cdr3_nt: TGTGCCAGCAGGGGAGCGGGACCCAATGAGCAGTTCTTC

cdr3_length: 16
v_call: TRBV7-9
j_call: TRBJ2-3
clone_size: NA
d_call: TRBD2
cdr3_aa: CASRGPGLADTDTQYF
cdr3_nt: TGTGCCAGCAGAGGTCCGGGACTAGCGGACACAGATACGCAGTATTTT

cdr3_length: 16
v_call: TRBV5-5
j_call: TRBJ1-2
clone_size: NA
d_call: NA
cdr3_aa: CASSSRDGLSNYGYTF
cdr3_nt: TGTGCCAGCAGCTCGCGGGACGGATTATCTAACTATGGCTACACCTTC

cdr3_length: 19
v_call: TRBV28
j_call: TRBJ2-2
clone_size: NA
d_call: TRBD2
cdr3_aa: CASSPGTSGRLFDTGELFF
cdr3_nt: TGTGCCAGCAGTCCAGGGACTAGCGGGAGGCTCTTTGACACCGGGGAGCTGTTTTTT

cdr3_length: 15
v_call: TRBV4-2
j_call: TRBJ1-1
clone_size: NA
d_call: TRBD1
cdr3_aa: CASSQDGVGQGDAFF
cdr3_nt: TGTGCCAGCAGCCAAGATGGAGTGGGACAGGGAGACGCTTTCTTT

cdr3_length: 14
v_call: TRBV30
j_call: TRBJ2-4
clone_size: NA
d_call: TRBD2
cdr3_aa: CAWSAGGGLDIQYF
cdr3_nt: TGTGCCTGGAGTGCCGGGGGAGGGCTTGACATTCAGTACTTC

cdr3_length: 14
v_call: TRBV18
j_call: TRBJ1-1
clone_size: NA
d_call: NA
cdr3_aa: CASSPPEDGTEAFF
cdr3_nt: TGTGCCAGCTCACCACCCGAGGATGGCACTGAAGCTTTCTTT

cdr3_length: 13
v_call: TRBV6-5
j_call: TRBJ2-7
clone_size: few
d_call: NA
cdr3_aa: CASSYRGGREQYF
cdr3_nt: TGTGCCAGCAGTTACAGGGGGGGCCGAGAGCAGTACTTC

cdr3_length: 15
v_call: TRBV6-6
j_call: TRBJ2-7
clone_size: NA
d_call: TRBD1
cdr3_aa: CASSPTRDRSYEQYF
cdr3_nt: TGTGCCAGCAGCCCGACTAGGGACAGGTCCTACGAGCAGTACTTC

cdr3_length: 14
v_call: TRBV25-1
j_call: TRBJ2-3
clone_size: NA
d_call: TRBD2
cdr3_aa: CASSGAGAKDTQYF
cdr3_nt: TGTGCCAGCAGTGGAGCGGGAGCTAAGGATACGCAGTATTTT

cdr3_length: 14
v_call: TRBV7-9
j_call: TRBJ1-2
clone_size: NA
d_call: NA
cdr3_aa: CASSDTTANYGYTF
cdr3_nt: TGTGCCAGCAGCGACACGACCGCTAACTATGGCTACACCTTC

cdr3_length: 14
v_call: TRBV6-6
j_call: TRBJ1-2
clone_size: NA
d_call: TRBD1
cdr3_aa: CASSPGQGYYGYTF
cdr3_nt: TGTGCCAGCAGTCCGGGACAGGGCTACTATGGCTACACCTTC

cdr3_length: 17
v_call: TRBV5-1
j_call: TRBJ2-5
clone_size: NA
d_call: TRBD2
cdr3_aa: CASKGTSGSLLEETQYF
cdr3_nt: TGCGCCAGCAAAGGGACTAGCGGAAGCTTACTGGAGGAGACCCAGTACTTC

cdr3_length: 16
v_call: TRBV7-9
j_call: TRBJ2-5
clone_size: NA
d_call: TRBD1
cdr3_aa: CASSSTKTGGGETQYF
cdr3_nt: TGTGCCAGCAGCTCAACGAAGACAGGGGGCGGAGAGACCCAGTACTTC

cdr3_length: 15
v_call: TRBV7-9
j_call: TRBJ2-2
clone_size: NA
d_call: NA
cdr3_aa: CASSSQNANTGELFF
cdr3_nt: TGTGCCAGCAGCTCACAGAACGCGAACACCGGGGAGCTGTTTTTT

cdr3_length: 13
v_call: TRBV18
j_call: TRBJ1-2
clone_size: once
d_call: NA
cdr3_aa: CASSPAENYGYTF
cdr3_nt: TGTGCCAGCTCACCGGCGGAAAACTATGGCTACACCTTC

cdr3_length: 14
v_call: TRBV13
j_call: TRBJ1-6
clone_size: NA
d_call: NA
cdr3_aa: CASSSQGNNSPLHF
cdr3_nt: TGTGCCAGCAGCTCACAGGGAAATAATTCACCCCTCCACTTT

cdr3_length: 15
v_call: TRBV4-3
j_call: TRBJ2-1
clone_size: NA
d_call: TRBD1
cdr3_aa: CASSPQGAGYNEQFF
cdr3_nt: TGCGCCAGCAGCCCACAGGGGGCAGGCTACAATGAGCAGTTCTTC

cdr3_length: 15
v_call: TRBV7-9
j_call: TRBJ1-2
clone_size: NA
d_call: NA
cdr3_aa: CSSSLAETGRGGYTF
cdr3_nt: TGTTCCAGCAGCTTAGCCGAAACAGGAAGAGGTGGCTACACCTTC

cdr3_length: 17
v_call: TRBV27
j_call: TRBJ1-2
clone_size: NA
d_call: NA
cdr3_aa: CASSSLLGQRSNYGYTF
cdr3_nt: TGTGCCAGCAGTTCGCTATTAGGACAGAGGTCTAACTATGGCTACACCTTC